This T cell receptor (beta chain) was documented in a study of T cells in Graves' hyperthyroidism and ophthalmopathy. Uncontrolled infection, other autoimmune disease, pregnancy and lactation each barred patients from inclusion. Extraction of PBMCs used 9 to 10 ml of fresh peripheral blood. Germline V gene sequence: CDR1 SQVTM, CDR2 ANQGSEA. V was clipped by 0 bases and J by 4 bases, with 11 bases between them. The CDR3 extends over 14 amino acids. There were TCR beta CDR3 regions amplified from RNA transcripts. The TCR CDR3 was amplified in a first-round RT-PCR using the HTBI primer set. TCRdb re-called the multiplex PCR reads with MiXCR, one entry per CDR3 protein. The repertoire holds under 450,000 distinct CDR3 sequences, with approximately 18% as singletons. This clonotype appeared many times.

This TCR came from a woman between 25 and 40 years old with Graves' hyperthyroidism that later progressed to Graves' ophthalmopathy. V gene TRBV29-1 combines with J gene TRBJ2-3; perhaps TRBD2 as D (5 bases). Material: blood. CDR3 residues: CSVEELGSADTQYF. The CDR3 bases are TGCAGCGTTGAAGAACTAGGGAGCGCAGATACGCAGTATTTT.